This paragraph covers one TCR beta chain sequence. This sample was included in a study of regulatory T cells in long-lasting Graves disease. This CDR3 spans 18 amino acids. V shed 6 bases and J 4 bases; nucleotides not matched to a gene: 20. The germline V gene has CDR1 MDHEN and CDR2 SYDVKM. Assembly of TCR beta libraries relied on iRepertoire HTBI primers together with Arm-PCR of CDR3 regions. Via MiXCR, TCRdb re-called the multiplex PCR reads, giving one row per CDR3 protein. Of 440,000 or so distinct CDR3 sequences in the sample, less than 20% were seen once. Time point here: newly diagnosed GD, antithyroid drugs for less than 3 months. There was RNA extracted from PBMCs, and the TCR library was made from it. Another study also made use of these data, one on T cells in Graves' hyperthyroidism and ophthalmopathy. That report notes: Those with hyperthyroidism were 18 to 65 years old, newly diagnosed, and ill for under 2 months.

This sequence was found in a woman under 40 with Graves disease. The material was peripheral blood mononuclear cells (PBMCs), obtained at new diagnosis, from a patient treated with antithyroid drugs. The chain joins TRBV28 to TRBJ1-2; 7 positions match TRBD1. In DNA form, the CDR3 reads TGTGCCAGCAGCCCCGACAGGGAGATCGGCGGGGGCGCCTATGGCTACACCTTC. Translating gives CASSPDREIGGGAYGYTF.